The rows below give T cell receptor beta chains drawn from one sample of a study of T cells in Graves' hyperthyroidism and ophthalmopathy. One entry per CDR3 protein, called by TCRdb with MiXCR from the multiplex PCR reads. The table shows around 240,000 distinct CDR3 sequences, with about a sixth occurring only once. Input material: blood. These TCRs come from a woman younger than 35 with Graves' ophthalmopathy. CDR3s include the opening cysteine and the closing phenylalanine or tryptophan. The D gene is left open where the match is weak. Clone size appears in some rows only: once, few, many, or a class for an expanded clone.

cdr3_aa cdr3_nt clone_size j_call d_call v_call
CASSSTGEFTEAFF TGTGCCAGCAGCTCGACAGGGGAATTTACTGAAGCTTTCTTT many TRBJ1-1 TRBD1 TRBV5-6
CASKGQGYQETQYF TGTGCCAGCAAGGGACAGGGGTACCAAGAGACCCAGTACTTC many TRBJ2-5 TRBD1 TRBV28
CASSLRAREKYGYTF TGCGCCAGCAGCTTGCGGGCCAGGGAGAAATATGGCTACACCTTC few TRBJ1-2 NA TRBV5-1
CASSQDSPGPNTEAFF TGCGCCAGCAGCCAAGATTCACCCGGGCCGAACACTGAAGCTTTCTTT many TRBJ1-1 NA TRBV4-1
CASSSPGQGAGETQYF TGTGCCAGCAGCTCACCGGGACAGGGGGCCGGTGAGACCCAGTACTTC NA TRBJ2-5 TRBD1 TRBV7-9
CASRPISRAGEAFF TGTGCCAGCAGACCGATATCGCGAGCGGGTGAAGCTTTCTTT few TRBJ1-1 NA TRBV25-1
CASSADRGPTYEQYF TGTGCCAGCAGCGCCGACAGGGGGCCCACCTACGAGCAGTACTTC many TRBJ2-7 TRBD1 TRBV7-9
CASSFQGTGNYEQYF TGTGCCAGCAGTTTCCAAGGGACAGGGAACTACGAGCAGTACTTC once TRBJ2-7 TRBD1 TRBV27
CASSHRQGAVSGANVLTF TGTGCCAGCAGCCACCGACAGGGGGCGGTCTCTGGGGCCAACGTCCTGACTTTC few TRBJ2-6 TRBD1 TRBV4-2
CASSQLRDRGANEQYF TGTGCCAGCAGCCAGCTCCGGGACAGGGGCGCCAACGAGCAGTACTTC many TRBJ2-7 TRBD1 TRBV3-1
CASSNRDRDNEQFF TGTGCCAGCAGCAACCGGGACAGGGATAATGAGCAGTTCTTC many TRBJ2-1 TRBD1 TRBV7-6
CSARVAGGRNEQFF TGCAGTGCTAGAGTTGCGGGAGGGCGGAATGAGCAGTTCTTC many TRBJ2-1 TRBD2 TRBV20-1
CAWSPDREVQPQHF TGTGCCTGGAGTCCCGACAGGGAGGTTCAGCCCCAGCATTTT many TRBJ1-5 TRBD1 TRBV30
CSVNQGAYGYTF TGCAGTGTTAACCAGGGGGCCTATGGCTACACCTTC many TRBJ1-2 TRBD1 TRBV20-1
CASNPTVRTSGSGPQYF TGTGCCAGCAACCCAACGGTGAGGACTAGCGGGAGCGGACCGCAGTATTTT NA TRBJ2-3 TRBD2 TRBV28
CASSRLGISSPLHF TGTGCCAGCAGCCGACTGGGGATTTCCTCACCCCTCCACTTT NA TRBJ1-6 NA TRBV7-3
CASSIGTGGNTDTQYF TGTGCCAGTAGTATAGGGACGGGAGGGAACACAGATACGCAGTATTTT NA TRBJ2-3 TRBD2 TRBV19
CASSFSQEKLEKLFF TGTGCCAGCAGTTTCTCACAGGAGAAACTTGAAAAACTGTTTTTT NA TRBJ1-4 NA TRBV5-6
CATSRDPGTEAFF TGTGCCACCAGCAGAGATCCGGGAACTGAAGCTTTCTTT few TRBJ1-1 NA TRBV15
CAWSPGLAGVWAGELFF TGTGCCTGGTCTCCGGGACTAGCGGGAGTTTGGGCCGGGGAGCTGTTTTTT many TRBJ2-2 TRBD2 TRBV30